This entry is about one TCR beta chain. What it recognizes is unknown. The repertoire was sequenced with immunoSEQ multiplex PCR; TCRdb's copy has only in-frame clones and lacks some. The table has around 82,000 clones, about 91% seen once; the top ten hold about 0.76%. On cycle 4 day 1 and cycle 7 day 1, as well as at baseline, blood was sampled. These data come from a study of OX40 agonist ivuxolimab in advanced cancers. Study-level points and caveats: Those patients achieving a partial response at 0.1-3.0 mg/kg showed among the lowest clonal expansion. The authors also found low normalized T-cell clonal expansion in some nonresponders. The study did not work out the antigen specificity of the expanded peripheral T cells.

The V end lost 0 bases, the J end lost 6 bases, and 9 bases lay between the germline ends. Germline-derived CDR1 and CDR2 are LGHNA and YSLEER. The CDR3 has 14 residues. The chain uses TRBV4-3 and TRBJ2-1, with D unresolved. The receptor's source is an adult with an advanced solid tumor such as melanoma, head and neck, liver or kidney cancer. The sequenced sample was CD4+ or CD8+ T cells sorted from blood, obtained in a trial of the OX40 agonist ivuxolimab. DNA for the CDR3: TGCGCCAGCAGCCAAGATAAACTTTTCAATGAGCAGTTCTTC. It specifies CASSQDKLFNEQFF.